The 30 T cell receptor beta chains in this list originate from one sample, sequenced in a study of T cell responses to AZD1222 COVID-19 vaccine. Clones were read by immunoSEQ multiplex PCR, and TCRdb kept only the in-frame ones, dropping some. The sample yields more than 95,000 clones, 80% to 90% seen once. The sequences come from peripheral blood, collected 28 days after the second AZD1222 dose. The receptors shown here come from an adult who received the AZD1222 COVID-19 vaccine.

The chain joins TRBV4-2 to TRBJ2-2; 8 bases are shared with TRBD1. CDR1 and CDR2 (germline): LGHNA, YNFKEQ. V trimming: 0 bases; J trimming: 2 bases; junction bases outside the gene matches: 8. This CDR3 has 18 residues. CDR3 sequence reads: CASSQDRTGGINTGELFF. The CDR3 DNA reads as TGTGCCAGCAGCCAAGATCGAACAGGGGGGATAAACACCGGGGAGCTGTTTTTT.

The J gene is TRBJ2-5, the V gene TRBV10-3; 7 positions match TRBD2. Germline trimming cut 6 bases from V and 5 bases from J; bases unmatched to any gene: 12. CDR1 and CDR2 from the germline V gene are ENHRY and SYGVKD. This CDR3 contains 15 residues. The DNA of the CDR3 is TGTGCCATCAGAGTTTATTTGCGGGAGCAGGAGACCCAGTACTTC. It specifies CAIRVYLREQETQYF.

As DNA, the CDR3 is TGTGCCAGCAGTTTCGATCAGGGGGGGCGTAATTCACCCCTCCACTTT. Its translation: CASSFDQGGRNSPLHF. The chain carries TRBV27 and TRBJ1-6; TRBD1 agrees at 7 bases. Germline CDR1 MNHEY, CDR2 SMNVEV (reference sequence). J was trimmed by 6 bases and V by 3 bases; bases with no gene match: 8. The length of the CDR3 is 16 residues.

The V call is TRBV19, the J call TRBJ2-5, with D possibly being TRBD2 (6 bases). Germline values: CDR1 LNHDA, CDR2 SQIVND (reference sequence). The CDR3 loop spans 13 amino acids. The germline V and J ends were trimmed by 11 bases and 4 bases, with 17 bases remaining between them. The CDR3 sequence is CAVRDGSRETQYF. The CDR3, as DNA: TGTGCCGTGAGGGACGGGAGCAGAGAGACCCAGTACTTC.

The rearrangement uses TRBV27 and TRBJ2-7; unclear D gene. Per germline, CDR1 MNHEY and CDR2 SMNVEV (reference sequence). V gave up 2 bases and J gave up 2 bases, with 10 bases separating them. This CDR3 has 14 residues. The CDR3 here is CASSLGIEAYEQYF. In DNA, the CDR3 is TGTGCCAGCAGTTTAGGTATAGAGGCCTACGAGCAGTACTTC.

The V gene is TRBV7-3, the J gene TRBJ2-6; D is possibly TRBD2 (6 bases). The ends were cut back, 5 bases at V and 4 bases at J, with 18 bases in the middle. CDR1 is SGHTA, CDR2 FQGTGA, per germline. The CDR3 extends over 17 amino acids. CDR3 nucleotide sequence: TGTGCCAGCAGCATCCGACGTGGAGGGGTAGGGGCCAACGTCCTGACTTTC. This gives the protein CASSIRRGGVGANVLTF.

This clone is a singleton in its sample. V and J are TRBV4-2 and TRBJ2-7, with 10 bases matching TRBD2. The V gene's germline CDR1 is LGHNA and CDR2 YNFKEQ. Trimming removed 0 bases from V and 5 bases from J; junction bases left unmatched: 13. The CDR3 extends over 18 amino acids. The CDR3: CASSQDLLAGSLGDEQYF. CDR3 DNA: TGTGCCAGCAGCCAAGATTTACTAGCGGGATCTCTTGGGGACGAGCAGTACTTC.

This clone was seen only once. V usage is TRBV5-5 and J usage is TRBJ2-7, with D perhaps TRBD1 (6 bases). V was clipped by 0 bases and J by 4 bases, with 8 bases between them. This CDR3 spans 13 amino acids. Germline-derived CDR1 and CDR2 are SGHKS and YYEKEE (reference sequence). The CDR3, as DNA: TGTGCCAGCAGCTTGGAGGACAGATACGAGCAGTACTTC. Protein product: CASSLEDRYEQYF.

This chain joins TRBV6-5 and TRBJ1-6; 9 bases are shared with TRBD1. Unmatched junction bases numbered 5, after V lost 7 bases and J lost 7 bases. The germline CDR1 and CDR2 sequences are MNHEY and SVGAGI. The CDR3 extends over 14 amino acids. The CDR3 DNA reads TGTGCCAGCATCTCCGACAGGGGGAATTCACCCCTCCACTTT. It encodes CASISDRGNSPLHF.

The V gene is TRBV12-3 or TRBV12-4, the J gene TRBJ2-7; 10 bases match TRBD1. V trimming: 7 bases; J trimming: 7 bases; junction bases outside the gene matches: 7. The CDR3 contains 13 residues. For the CDR3, the DNA is TGTGCCAGCACCTGGACAGGGGGTGGTGAGCAGTACTTC. It is translated as CASTWTGGGEQYF.

This chain connects TRBV6-1 to TRBJ2-7, with 8 bases fitting TRBD1. In germline, CDR1 is MNHNS, CDR2 SASEGT. This CDR3 comprises 15 residues. V was pared by 3 bases and J by 2 bases, with 6 bases of the junction left unmatched. CDR3 coding DNA: TGTGCCAGCAGTGAGTCACAGGGGGGTCCCTACGAGCAGTACTTC. Its protein is CASSESQGGPYEQYF.

The genes are TRBV5-1 and TRBJ2-7; TRBD1 might be the D (5 bases). Trimming shortened V by 1 base and J by 0 bases, and 8 bases separated the two germline ends. The V gene's germline CDR1 is SGHRS and CDR2 YFSETQ. The CDR3 runs 14 residues. Here the CDR3 DNA reads TGCGCCAGCAGCTTGCAGGGATACTCCTACGAGCAGTACTTC. Amino acid sequence: CASSLQGYSYEQYF.

The genes are TRBV28 and TRBJ2-4, with TRBD2 as a possible D gene (6 bases). V gave up 9 bases and J gave up 4 bases, with 31 bases separating them. CDR3 size: 19 residues. Germline V gene lookup returns CDR1 MDHEN and CDR2 SYDVKM. CDR3 nucleotide sequence: TGTGCCAGTAACGTGGGGAGAGTGGGCGTACTGCGGGGAAAAAACATTCAGTACTTC. Protein sequence: CASNVGRVGVLRGKNIQYF.

The chain couples TRBV19 to TRBJ2-1; 9 nucleotides agree with TRBD1. The V gene end was trimmed by 9 bases and the J gene end by 1 base; junction bases not matched to a gene: 13. From germline, CDR1 is LNHDA and CDR2 SQIVND (reference sequence). This CDR3 comprises 17 residues. Here the CDR3 reads CASHQGADRGSYNEQFF. Here the CDR3 DNA reads TGTGCCAGCCACCAGGGGGCCGACAGGGGGTCCTACAATGAGCAGTTCTTC.

The chain has TRBV20-1 and TRBJ2-1; 9 positions match TRBD2. Germline V gives CDR1 DFQATT, CDR2 SNEGSKA (reference sequence). The CDR3 totals 14 residues. After removal of 3 bases from V and 6 bases from J, the junction contained 6 bases not matched to a gene. CDR3 residues: CSASGLAGINEQFF. In DNA, the CDR3 is TGCAGTGCTAGTGGGCTAGCGGGAATCAATGAGCAGTTCTTC.

The chain carries TRBV27 and TRBJ2-7, with 7 bases matching TRBD2. The germline V gene encodes CDR1 MNHEY and CDR2 SMNVEV (reference sequence). This CDR3 is 13 amino acids long. The V gene end was trimmed by 6 bases and the J gene end by 1 base; junction bases not matched to a gene: 3. For the CDR3, the DNA is TGTGCCAGCAGCGGCGGGAGTTCCTACGAGCAGTACTTC. Translation gives CASSGGSSYEQYF.

The CDR3 nucleotides are TGTGCCAGCAGCGTATCAGCGGGGGTAGATACGCAGTATTTT. It yields the protein CASSVSAGVDTQYF. The chain combines TRBV9 with TRBJ2-3; 8 bases fit TRBD2. Germline lookup yields CDR1 SGDLS and CDR2 YYNGEE. Trimming took 1 base from V and 5 from J; bases not matched to a gene: 3. The CDR3 is 14 residues long.

For this clone: The same CDR3 can be traced to other DNA sequences in this sample. The V and J genes are TRBV6-5 and TRBJ1-2, with D possibly being TRBD1 (5 bases). Germline V gene lookup returns CDR1 MNHEY and CDR2 SVGAGI. Deletions cut 0 bases from V and 4 bases from J, with 9 bases between. CDR3 length: 14 amino acids. Written as DNA, the CDR3 is TGTGCCAGCAGTTACTCGACCGGGGGCTATGGCTACACCTTC. It encodes CASSYSTGGYGYTF.

The chain links TRBV5-1 to TRBJ2-2; D unresolved. Germline loops: CDR1 SGHRS, CDR2 YFSETQ. The CDR3 runs 16 residues. V lost 5 bases to trimming and J lost 3 bases, with 17 bases between them. Here the CDR3 DNA reads TGCGCCAGCAGTCTCCGGAGACCCTCATACACCGGGGAGCTGTTTTTT. Translating gives CASSLRRPSYTGELFF.

V is TRBV10-3 and J is TRBJ2-5; 7 bases fit TRBD2. The CDR3 is 13 residues long. The ends lost 11 bases at V and 1 base at J; junction bases unmatched: 7. Germline lookup yields CDR1 ENHRY and CDR2 SYGVKD. CDR3 in DNA: TGTGCCGCAAGGGGACTAACCCAAGAGACCCAGTACTTC. This gives the protein CAARGLTQETQYF.

The chain carries TRBV19 and TRBJ1-5; a weak D match, TRBD1 (5 bases). This CDR3 spans 15 amino acids. Germline CDR1 and CDR2: LNHDA and SQIVND (reference sequence). V gave up 7 bases and J gave up 4 bases, with 17 bases separating them. DNA for the CDR3: TGTGCCAGTACCCCCGTGGACATCTCGAATCAGCCCCAGCATTTT. Protein product: CASTPVDISNQPQHF.

The CDR3 here is CASSLGRAGNTEAFF. In DNA form, the CDR3 reads TGTGCCAGCAGCCTAGGCCGGGCTGGGAACACTGAAGCTTTCTTT. The chain employs TRBV7-2 and TRBJ1-1; no clear D gene. V shed 5 bases and J shed 1 base, with 14 bases lying between them. CDR3 length: 15 residues. Germline CDR1 is SGHTA and CDR2 is FQGNSA.

This clone has just a few counts. The chain has TRBV24-1 and TRBJ1-2, with D possibly matching TRBD1 (5 bases). V dropped 4 bases and J dropped 2 bases, with 10 bases sitting between them. Germline CDR1 reads KGHDR; CDR2 reads SFDVKD. CDR3 size: 14 residues. The CDR3 here is CATSEPTENYGYTF. For the CDR3, the DNA is TGTGCCACCAGTGAACCGACAGAAAACTATGGCTACACCTTC.

The CDR3 region is CASSQESYEQYF. The CDR3 DNA reads as TGTGCCAGCAGCCAAGAGAGTTACGAGCAGTACTTC. The chain employs TRBV3-1 (or the pseudogene TRBV3-2) and TRBJ2-7; D unclear. CDR3 length: 12 amino acids. Germline values: CDR1 LGHDT, CDR2 YNNKEL (reference sequence). V was clipped by 0 bases and J by 4 bases, with 4 bases between them.

CDR3 nucleotides: TGCGCCAGCAGCTCGGGACTAGCAAACACCGGGGAGCTGTTTTTT. Translation: CASSSGLANTGELFF. The chain joins TRBV5-1 to TRBJ2-2; TRBD2 agrees at 9 bases. Per the germline V gene, CDR1 is SGHRS and CDR2 is YFSETQ. With 3 bases clipped from V and 2 bases from J, the junction kept 2 bases outside the gene matches. CDR3 length equals 15 residues.

The chain couples TRBV6-6 to TRBJ1-1; 8 nucleotides line up with TRBD1. Germline V gene data show CDR1 as MNHNY and CDR2 as SVGAGI (reference sequence). V gave up 6 bases and J gave up 10 bases; unmatched junction bases: 7. This CDR3 has 12 residues. Written as DNA, the CDR3 is TGTGCCAGCAGATCTCAGGGGGCAGGAGCTTTCTTT. As protein: CASRSQGAGAFF.

Only one count was recorded for this clone. The J gene is TRBJ2-1, the V gene TRBV24-1; TRBD1 matches 12 bases. The trim removed 2 bases at V and 8 bases at J, leaving 12 bases unmatched. This CDR3 is 18 amino acids long. Germline V CDR1 and CDR2: KGHDR, SFDVKD. CDR3 loop: CATSDSRGQGALNDEQFF. In DNA, the CDR3 is TGTGCCACCAGTGATTCCCGGGGACAGGGGGCGCTTAATGATGAGCAGTTCTTC.

V gene TRBV21-1 combines with J gene TRBJ2-7; no check of the table's D call, TRBD1, against the DNA was made. TRBV21-1 is given as a pseudogene. The CDR3 sequence is 14 residues long. The CDR3 spells CASSNSTGGDEQYF. Here the CDR3 DNA reads TGTGCCAGCAGCAACTCGACAGGGGGCGACGAGCAGTACTTC.

The chain carries TRBV9 and TRBJ2-1; weak D call: TRBD1 (6 bases). The CDR3 loop spans 14 amino acids. Germline loops: CDR1 SGDLS, CDR2 YYNGEE. V was pared by 3 bases and J by 7 bases, with 14 bases between. CDR3 loop: CASSGGRGVNEQFF. The DNA for the CDR3 is TGTGCCAGCAGCGGGGGGCGAGGGGTAAATGAGCAGTTCTTC. Together with reference TRBV9 and TRBJ2-1, the CDR3 gives the full variable domain: DSGVTQTPKHLITATGQRVTLRCSPRSGDLSVYWYQQSLDQGLQFLIQYYNGEERAKGNILERFSAQQFPDLHSELNLSSLELGDSALYFCASSGGRGVNEQFFGPGTRLTVL.

CDR3 coding DNA: TGTGCCAGCAGTCGCGGGGCGCAGGAGACCCAGTACTTC. This sequence encodes CASSRGAQETQYF. J is TRBJ2-5 and V is TRBV25-1, with D perhaps TRBD2 (6 bases). Germline values: CDR1 MGHDK, CDR2 SYGVNS. The V gene lost 5 bases and the J gene lost 5 bases, with 12 bases spanning the gap. The CDR3 loop spans 13 amino acids.